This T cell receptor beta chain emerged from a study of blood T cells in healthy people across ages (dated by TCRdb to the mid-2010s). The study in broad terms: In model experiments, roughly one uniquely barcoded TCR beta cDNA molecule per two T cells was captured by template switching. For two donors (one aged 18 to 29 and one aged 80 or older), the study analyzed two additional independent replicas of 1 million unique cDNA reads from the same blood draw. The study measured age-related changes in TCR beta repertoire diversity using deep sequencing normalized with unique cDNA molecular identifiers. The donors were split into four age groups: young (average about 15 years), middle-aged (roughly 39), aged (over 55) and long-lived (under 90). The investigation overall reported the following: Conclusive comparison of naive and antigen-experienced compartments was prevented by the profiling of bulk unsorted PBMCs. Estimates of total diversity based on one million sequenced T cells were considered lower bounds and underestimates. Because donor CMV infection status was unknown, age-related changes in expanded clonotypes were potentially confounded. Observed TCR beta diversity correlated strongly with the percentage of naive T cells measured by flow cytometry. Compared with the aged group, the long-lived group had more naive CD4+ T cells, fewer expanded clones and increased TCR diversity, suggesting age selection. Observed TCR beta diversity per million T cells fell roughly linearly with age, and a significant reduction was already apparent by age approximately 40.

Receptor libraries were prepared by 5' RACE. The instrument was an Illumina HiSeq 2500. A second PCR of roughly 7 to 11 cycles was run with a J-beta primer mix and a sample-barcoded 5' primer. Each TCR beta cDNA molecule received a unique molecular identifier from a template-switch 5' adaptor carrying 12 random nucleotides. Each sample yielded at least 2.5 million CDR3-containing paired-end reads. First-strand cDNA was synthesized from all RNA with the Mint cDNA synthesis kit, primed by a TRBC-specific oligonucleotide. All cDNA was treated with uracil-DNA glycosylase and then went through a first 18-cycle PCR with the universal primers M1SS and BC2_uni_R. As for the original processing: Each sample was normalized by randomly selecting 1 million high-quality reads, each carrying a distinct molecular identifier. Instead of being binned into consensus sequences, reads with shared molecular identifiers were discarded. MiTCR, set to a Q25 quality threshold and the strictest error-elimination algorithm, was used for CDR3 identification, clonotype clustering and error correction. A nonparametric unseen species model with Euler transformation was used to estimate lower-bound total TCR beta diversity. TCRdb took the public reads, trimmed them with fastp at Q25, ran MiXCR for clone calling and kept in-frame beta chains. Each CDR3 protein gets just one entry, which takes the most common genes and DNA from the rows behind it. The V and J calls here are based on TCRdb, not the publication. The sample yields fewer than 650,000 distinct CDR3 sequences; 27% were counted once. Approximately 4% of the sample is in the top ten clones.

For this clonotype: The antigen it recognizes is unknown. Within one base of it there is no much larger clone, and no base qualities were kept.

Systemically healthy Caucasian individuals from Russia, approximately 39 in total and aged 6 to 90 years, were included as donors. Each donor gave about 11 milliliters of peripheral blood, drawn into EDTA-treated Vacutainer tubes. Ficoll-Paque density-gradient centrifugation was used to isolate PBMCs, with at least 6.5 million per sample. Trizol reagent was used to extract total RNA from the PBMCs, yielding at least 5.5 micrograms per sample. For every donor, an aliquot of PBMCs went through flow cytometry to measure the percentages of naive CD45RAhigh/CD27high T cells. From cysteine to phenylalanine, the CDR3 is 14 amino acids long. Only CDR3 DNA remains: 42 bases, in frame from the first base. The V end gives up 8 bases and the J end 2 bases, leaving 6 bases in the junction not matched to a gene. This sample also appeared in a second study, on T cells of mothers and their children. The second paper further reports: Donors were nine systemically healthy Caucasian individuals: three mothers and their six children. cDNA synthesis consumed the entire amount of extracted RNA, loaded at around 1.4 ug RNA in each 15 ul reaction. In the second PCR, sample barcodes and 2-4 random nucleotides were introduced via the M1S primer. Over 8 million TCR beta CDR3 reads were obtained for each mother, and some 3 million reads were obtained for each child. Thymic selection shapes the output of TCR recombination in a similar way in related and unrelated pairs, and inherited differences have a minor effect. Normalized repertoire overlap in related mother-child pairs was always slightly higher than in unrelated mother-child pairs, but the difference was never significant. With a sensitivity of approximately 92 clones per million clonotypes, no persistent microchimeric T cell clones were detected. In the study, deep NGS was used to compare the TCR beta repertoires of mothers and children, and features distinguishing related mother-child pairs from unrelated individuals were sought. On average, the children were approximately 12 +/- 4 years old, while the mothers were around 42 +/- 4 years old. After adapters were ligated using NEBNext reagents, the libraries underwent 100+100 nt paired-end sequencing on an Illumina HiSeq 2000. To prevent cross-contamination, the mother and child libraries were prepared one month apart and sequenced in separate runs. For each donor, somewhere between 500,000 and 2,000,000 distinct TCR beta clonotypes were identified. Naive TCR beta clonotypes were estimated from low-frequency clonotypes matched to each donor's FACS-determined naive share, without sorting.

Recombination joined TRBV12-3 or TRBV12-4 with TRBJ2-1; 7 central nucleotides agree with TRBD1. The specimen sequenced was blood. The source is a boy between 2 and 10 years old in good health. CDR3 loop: CASVRDSPYNEQFF. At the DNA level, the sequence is TGTGCCAGCGTGAGGGACAGTCCCTACAATGAGCAGTTCTTC.